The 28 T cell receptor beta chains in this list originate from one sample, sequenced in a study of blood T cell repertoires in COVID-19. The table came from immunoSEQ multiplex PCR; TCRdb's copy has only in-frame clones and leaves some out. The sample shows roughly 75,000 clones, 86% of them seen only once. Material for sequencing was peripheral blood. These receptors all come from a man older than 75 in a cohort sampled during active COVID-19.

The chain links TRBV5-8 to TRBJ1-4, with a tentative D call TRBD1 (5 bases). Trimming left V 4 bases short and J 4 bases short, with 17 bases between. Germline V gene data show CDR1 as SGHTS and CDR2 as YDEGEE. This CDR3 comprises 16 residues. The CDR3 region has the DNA TGTGCCAGCAGCCCGAGCCCGACAGCGATTAATGAAAAACTGTTTTTT. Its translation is CASSPSPTAINEKLFF.

CDR3 loop: CASSYKTDTQYF. CDR3 coding DNA: TGTGCCAGCAGTTACAAAACAGATACGCAGTATTTT. The chain recombines TRBV2 with TRBJ2-3, with D unclear. The V end was cut by 5 bases, the J end by 3 bases, with 6 bases between. From germline, CDR1 is SNHLY and CDR2 FYNNEI. The CDR3 extends over 12 amino acids.

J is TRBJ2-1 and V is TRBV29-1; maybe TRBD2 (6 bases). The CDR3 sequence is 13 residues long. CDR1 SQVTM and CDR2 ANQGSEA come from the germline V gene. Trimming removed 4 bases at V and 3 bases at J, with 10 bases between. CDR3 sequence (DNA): TGCAGCGTTGGGGACTCCCACTACAATGAGCAGTTCTTC. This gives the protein CSVGDSHYNEQFF.

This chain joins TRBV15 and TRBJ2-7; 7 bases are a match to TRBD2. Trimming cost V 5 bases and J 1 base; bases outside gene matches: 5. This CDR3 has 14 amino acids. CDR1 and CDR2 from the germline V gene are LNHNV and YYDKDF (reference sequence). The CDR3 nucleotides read TGTGCCACCAGCCTGGGGGGGGAGTCCTACGAGCAGTACTTC. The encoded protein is CATSLGGESYEQYF.

The CDR3 bases are TGTGCCAGCAGCTCCTGGGACAGAGAGAATTCACCCCTCCACTTT. Translation: CASSSWDRENSPLHF. J is TRBJ1-6 and V is TRBV3-1 (or the pseudogene TRBV3-2); 7 bases are a match to TRBD1. V lost 5 bases to trimming and J lost 7 bases; unmatched junction nucleotides: 8. Germline V gene data show CDR1 as LGHDT and CDR2 as YNNKEL (reference sequence). This CDR3 has 15 amino acids.

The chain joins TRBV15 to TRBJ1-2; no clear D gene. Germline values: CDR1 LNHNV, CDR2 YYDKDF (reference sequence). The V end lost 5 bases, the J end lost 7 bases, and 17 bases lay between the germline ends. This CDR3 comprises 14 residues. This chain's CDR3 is CATSAEREITGYTF. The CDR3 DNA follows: TGTGCCACCAGCGCCGAGAGAGAAATCACTGGCTACACCTTC.

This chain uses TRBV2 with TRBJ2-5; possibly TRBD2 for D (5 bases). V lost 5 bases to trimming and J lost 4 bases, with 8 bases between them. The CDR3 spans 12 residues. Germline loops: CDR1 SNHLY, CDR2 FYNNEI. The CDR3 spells CASSIGGETQYF. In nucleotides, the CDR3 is TGTGCCAGCAGTATCGGAGGAGAGACCCAGTACTTC.

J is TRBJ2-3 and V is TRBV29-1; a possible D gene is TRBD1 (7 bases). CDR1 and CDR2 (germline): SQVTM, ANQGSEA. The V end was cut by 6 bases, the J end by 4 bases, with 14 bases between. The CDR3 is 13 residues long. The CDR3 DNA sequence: TGCAGCGTCTCAGGGGGGACGGCAGATACGCAGTATTTT. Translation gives CSVSGGTADTQYF.

The CDR3 nucleotides read TGTGCCAGCTCACCAACCGGACACCACTACGAGCAGTACTTC. This codes for CASSPTGHHYEQYF. This chain links TRBV18 with TRBJ2-7; tentatively, D is TRBD1 (5 bases). The CDR3 is made up of 14 amino acids. Trimming took off 2 bases at V and 3 bases at J, with 11 bases between the two ends. The germline V gene encodes CDR1 KGHSH and CDR2 LQKENI. Supplemented by reference TRBV18 and TRBJ2-7, the full variable domain reads NAGVMQNPRHLVRRRGQEARLRCSPMKGHSHVYWYRQLPEEGLKFMVYLQKENIIDESGMPKERFSAEFPKEGPSILRIQQVVRGDSAAYFCASSPTGHHYEQYFGPGTRLTVT.

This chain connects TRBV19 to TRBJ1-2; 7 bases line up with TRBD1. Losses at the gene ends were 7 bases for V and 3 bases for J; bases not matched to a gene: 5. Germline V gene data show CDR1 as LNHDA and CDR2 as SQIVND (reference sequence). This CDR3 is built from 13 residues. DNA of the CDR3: TGTGCCAGTATAAGCAGGGGGGACTATGGCTACACCTTC. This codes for CASISRGDYGYTF.

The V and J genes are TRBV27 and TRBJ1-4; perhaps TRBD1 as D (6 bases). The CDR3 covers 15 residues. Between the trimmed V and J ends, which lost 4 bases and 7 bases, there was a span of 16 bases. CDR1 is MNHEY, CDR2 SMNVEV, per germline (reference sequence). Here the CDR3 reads CASSSPRTESEKLFF. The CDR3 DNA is TGTGCCAGCAGTTCCCCCCGGACAGAGAGTGAAAAACTGTTTTTT.

The CDR3 here is CATGVTAYEQYF. DNA for the CDR3: TGTGCGACAGGGGTCACGGCCTACGAGCAGTACTTC. The V call is TRBV7-8, the J call TRBJ2-7; TRBD1 matches at 8 bases. The length of the CDR3 is 12 residues. Germline CDR1 is SGHVS and CDR2 is FQNEAQ.

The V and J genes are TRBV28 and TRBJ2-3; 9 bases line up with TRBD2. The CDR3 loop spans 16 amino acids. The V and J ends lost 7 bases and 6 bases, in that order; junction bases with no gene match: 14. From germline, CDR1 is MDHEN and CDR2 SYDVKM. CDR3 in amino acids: CASTLRGSGGQDTQYF. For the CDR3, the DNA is TGTGCCAGCACCCTACGTGGTAGCGGGGGCCAGGATACGCAGTATTTT.

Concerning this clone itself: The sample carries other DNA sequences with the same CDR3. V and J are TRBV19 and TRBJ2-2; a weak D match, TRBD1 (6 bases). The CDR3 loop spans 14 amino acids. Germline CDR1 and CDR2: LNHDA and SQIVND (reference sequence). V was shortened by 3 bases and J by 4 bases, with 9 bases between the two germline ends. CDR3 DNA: TGTGCCAGTAGTATCAGGGGTAGCACCGGGGAGCTGTTTTTT. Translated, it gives CASSIRGSTGELFF.

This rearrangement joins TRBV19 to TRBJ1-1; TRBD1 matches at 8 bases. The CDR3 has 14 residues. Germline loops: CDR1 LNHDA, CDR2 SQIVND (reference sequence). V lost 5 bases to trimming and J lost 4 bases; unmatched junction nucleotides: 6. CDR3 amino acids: CASSGRGQRTEAFF. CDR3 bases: TGTGCCAGTAGTGGCAGGGGGCAGCGCACTGAAGCTTTCTTT.

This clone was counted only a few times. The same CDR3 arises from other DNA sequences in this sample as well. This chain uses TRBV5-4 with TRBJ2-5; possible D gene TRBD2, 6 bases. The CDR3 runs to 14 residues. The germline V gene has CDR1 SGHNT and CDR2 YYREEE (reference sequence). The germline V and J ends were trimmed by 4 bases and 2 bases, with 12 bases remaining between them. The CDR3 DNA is TGTGCCAGCAGCCTTGGGGGGTCGCAAGAGACCCAGTACTTC. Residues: CASSLGGSQETQYF.

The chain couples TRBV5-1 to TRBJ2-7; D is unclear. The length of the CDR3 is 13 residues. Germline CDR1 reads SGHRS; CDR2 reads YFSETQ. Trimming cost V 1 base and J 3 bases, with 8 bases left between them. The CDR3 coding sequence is TGCGCCAGCAGCTTGTTACAGAACTACGAGCAGTACTTC. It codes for CASSLLQNYEQYF.

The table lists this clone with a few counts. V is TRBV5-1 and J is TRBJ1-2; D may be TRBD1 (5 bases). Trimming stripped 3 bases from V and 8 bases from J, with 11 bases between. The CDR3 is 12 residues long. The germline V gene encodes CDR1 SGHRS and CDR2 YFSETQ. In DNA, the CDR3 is TGCGCCAGCAGCTCCTATGACAGCGGCTACACCTTC. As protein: CASSSYDSGYTF.

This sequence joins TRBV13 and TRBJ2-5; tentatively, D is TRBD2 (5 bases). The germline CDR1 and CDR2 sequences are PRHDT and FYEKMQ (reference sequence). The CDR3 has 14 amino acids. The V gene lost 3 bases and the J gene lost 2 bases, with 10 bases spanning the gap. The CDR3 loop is CASSFRLFQETQYF. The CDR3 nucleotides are TGTGCCAGCAGCTTCCGACTATTTCAAGAGACCCAGTACTTC. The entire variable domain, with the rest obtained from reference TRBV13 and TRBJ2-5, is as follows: AAGVIQSPRHLIKEKRETATLKCYPIPRHDTVYWYQQGPGQDPQFLISFYEKMQSDKGSIPDRFSAQQFSDYHSELNMSSLELGDSALYFCASSFRLFQETQYFGPGTRLLVL.

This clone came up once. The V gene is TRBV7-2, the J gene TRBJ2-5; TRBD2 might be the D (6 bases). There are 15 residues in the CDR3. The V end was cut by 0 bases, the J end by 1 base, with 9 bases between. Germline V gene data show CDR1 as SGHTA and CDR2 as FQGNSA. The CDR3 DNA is TGTGCCAGCAGCTTAGCGGCGGGGAGCCAAGAGACCCAGTACTTC. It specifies CASSLAAGSQETQYF.

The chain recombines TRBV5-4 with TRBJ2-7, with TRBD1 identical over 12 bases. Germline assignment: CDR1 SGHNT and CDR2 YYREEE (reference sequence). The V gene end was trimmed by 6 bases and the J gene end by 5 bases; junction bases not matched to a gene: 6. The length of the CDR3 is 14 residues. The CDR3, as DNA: TGTGCCAGCACCTGGGGGACAGGGGGCAACGAGCAGTACTTC. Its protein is CASTWGTGGNEQYF.

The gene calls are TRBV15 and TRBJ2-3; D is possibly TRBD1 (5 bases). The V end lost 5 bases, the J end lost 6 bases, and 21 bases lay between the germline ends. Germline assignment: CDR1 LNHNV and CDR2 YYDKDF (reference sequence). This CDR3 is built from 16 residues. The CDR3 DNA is TGTGCCACCAGCCCCCTGGGGCCCGCTTTGTCGGATACGCAGTATTTT. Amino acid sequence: CATSPLGPALSDTQYF.

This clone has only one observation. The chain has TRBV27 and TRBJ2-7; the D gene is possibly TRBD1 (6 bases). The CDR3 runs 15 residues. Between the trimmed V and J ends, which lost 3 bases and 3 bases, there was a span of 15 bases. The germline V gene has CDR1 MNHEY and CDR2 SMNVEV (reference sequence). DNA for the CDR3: TGTGCCAGCAGTTTCTACTGGGGGCCACGCTACGAGCAGTACTTC. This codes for CASSFYWGPRYEQYF.

The CDR3 spells CASSVGGPGELFF. The CDR3 DNA follows: TGTGCCAGCAGCGTCGGGGGTCCCGGGGAGCTGTTTTTT. V is TRBV9 and J is TRBJ2-2, with a weak D call TRBD2 (6 bases). Trimming left V 2 bases short and J 6 bases short, with 8 bases between. The CDR3 runs to 13 residues. CDR1 and CDR2 (germline): SGDLS, YYNGEE.

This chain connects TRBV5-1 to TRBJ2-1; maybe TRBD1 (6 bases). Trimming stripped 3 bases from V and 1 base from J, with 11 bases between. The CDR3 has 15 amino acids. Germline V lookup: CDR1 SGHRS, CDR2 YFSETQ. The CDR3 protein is CASSSQGESYNEQFF. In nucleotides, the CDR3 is TGCGCCAGCAGCTCACAGGGTGAATCCTACAATGAGCAGTTCTTC.

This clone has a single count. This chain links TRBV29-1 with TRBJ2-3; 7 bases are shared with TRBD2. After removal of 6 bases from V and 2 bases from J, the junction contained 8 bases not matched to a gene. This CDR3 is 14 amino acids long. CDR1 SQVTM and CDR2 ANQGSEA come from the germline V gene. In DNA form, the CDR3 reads TGCAGCGTCGTCGGACTAGTGACCACAGATACGCAGTATTTT. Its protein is CSVVGLVTTDTQYF.

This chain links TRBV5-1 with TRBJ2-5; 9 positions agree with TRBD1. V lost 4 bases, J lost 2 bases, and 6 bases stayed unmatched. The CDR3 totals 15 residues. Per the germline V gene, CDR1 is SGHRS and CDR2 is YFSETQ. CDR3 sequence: CASSLTGGTQETQYF. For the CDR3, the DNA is TGCGCCAGCAGCCTAACAGGGGGCACACAAGAGACCCAGTACTTC.

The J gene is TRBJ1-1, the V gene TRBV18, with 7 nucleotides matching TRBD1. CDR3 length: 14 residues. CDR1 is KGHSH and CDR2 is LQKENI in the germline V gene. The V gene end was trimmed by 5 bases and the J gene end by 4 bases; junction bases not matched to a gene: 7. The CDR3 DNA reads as TGTGCCAGCTCAACAGGGGCCCAGGGCACTGAAGCTTTCTTT. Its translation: CASSTGAQGTEAFF.